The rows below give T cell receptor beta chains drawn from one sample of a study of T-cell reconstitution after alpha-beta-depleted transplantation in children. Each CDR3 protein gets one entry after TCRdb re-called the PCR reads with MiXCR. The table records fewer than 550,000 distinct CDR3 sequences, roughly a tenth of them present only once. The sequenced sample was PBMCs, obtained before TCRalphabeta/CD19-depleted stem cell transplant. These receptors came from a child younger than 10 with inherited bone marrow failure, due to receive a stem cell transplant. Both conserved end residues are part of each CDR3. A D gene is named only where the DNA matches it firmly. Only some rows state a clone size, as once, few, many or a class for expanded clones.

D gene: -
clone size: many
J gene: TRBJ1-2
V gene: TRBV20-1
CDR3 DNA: TGCAGTGCTAGACCTGACGAAGGTTATGGCTACACCTTC
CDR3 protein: CSARPDEGYGYTF

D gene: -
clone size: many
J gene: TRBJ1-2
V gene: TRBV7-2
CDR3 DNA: TGTGCCAGCAGCTCCTTTCCGGGGCCTATCCGGCCGATGGGTTATGGCTACACCTTC
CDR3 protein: CASSSFPGPIRPMGYGYTF

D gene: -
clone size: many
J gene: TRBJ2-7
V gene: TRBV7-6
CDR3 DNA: TGTGCCAGCAGCTCAGTCCCAGCCTCCTACGAGCAGTACTTC
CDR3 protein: CASSSVPASYEQYF

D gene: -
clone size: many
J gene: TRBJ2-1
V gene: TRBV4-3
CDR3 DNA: TGCGCCAGCAGCCAAGGGGAGGCCGACTACAATGAGCAGTTCTTC
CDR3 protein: CASSQGEADYNEQFF

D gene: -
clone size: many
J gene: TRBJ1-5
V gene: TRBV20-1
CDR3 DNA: TGCAGTGCTAGAGTTCCAGGTCTTAGCAATCAGCCCCAGCATTTT
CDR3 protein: CSARVPGLSNQPQHF

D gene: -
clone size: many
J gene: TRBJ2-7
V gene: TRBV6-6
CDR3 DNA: TGTGCCAGCAGTTTCCCGGAAATCCGCGAGCAGTACTTC
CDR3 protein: CASSFPEIREQYF

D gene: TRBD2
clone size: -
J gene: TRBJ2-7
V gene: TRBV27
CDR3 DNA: TGTGCCAGCAGTCCGGGGACTAGTCTCTACGAGCAGTACTTC
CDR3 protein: CASSPGTSLYEQYF

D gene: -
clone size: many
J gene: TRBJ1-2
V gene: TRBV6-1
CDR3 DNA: TGTGCCAGCAGTGGGGACCACTTGGGTCGCAGGTACACCTTC
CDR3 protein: CASSGDHLGRRYTF

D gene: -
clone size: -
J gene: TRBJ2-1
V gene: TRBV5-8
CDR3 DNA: TGTGCCAGCAGCTTCGAGGCGGGACAAGCCAATGAGCAGTTCTTC
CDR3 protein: CASSFEAGQANEQFF

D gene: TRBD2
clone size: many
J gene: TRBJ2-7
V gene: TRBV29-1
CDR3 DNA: TGCAGCGTTGGGTCCCGACTAGCGGGCAACGAGCAGTACTTC
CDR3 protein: CSVGSRLAGNEQYF

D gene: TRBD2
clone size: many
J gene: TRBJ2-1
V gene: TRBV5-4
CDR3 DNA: TGTGCCAGCAGCTCCGGGACTAGCGGGGTCTTAGATGAGCAGTTCTTC
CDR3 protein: CASSSGTSGVLDEQFF

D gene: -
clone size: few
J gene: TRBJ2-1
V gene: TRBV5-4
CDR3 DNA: TGTGCCAGCAGTCAACTAGGCTCGGTAAATGAGCAGTTCTTC
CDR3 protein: CASSQLGSVNEQFF

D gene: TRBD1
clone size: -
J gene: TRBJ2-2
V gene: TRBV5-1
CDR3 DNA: TGCGCCAGCAGCAAACCGGGACAGGTCGACACCGGGGAGCTGTTTTTT
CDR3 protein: CASSKPGQVDTGELFF

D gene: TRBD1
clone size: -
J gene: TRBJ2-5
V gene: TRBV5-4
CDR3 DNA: TGTGCCAGCAGCCCGGAAGGGACAGGGAGAGAGACCCAGTACTTC
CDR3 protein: CASSPEGTGRETQYF

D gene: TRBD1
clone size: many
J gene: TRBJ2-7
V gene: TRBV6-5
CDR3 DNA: TGTGCCAGCAGTTACTTACACGGATCGAAAGGGGGCAAGGAGTACTTC
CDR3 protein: CASSYLHGSKGGKEYF

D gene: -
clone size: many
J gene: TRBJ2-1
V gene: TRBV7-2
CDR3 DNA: TGTGCCAGCAGCTTGGTATCGGGGGGCGGGTACTATGAGCAGTTCTTC
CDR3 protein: CASSLVSGGGYYEQFF

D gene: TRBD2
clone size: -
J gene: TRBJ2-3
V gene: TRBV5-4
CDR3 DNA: TGTGCCAGCAGCTCAGGACTAGCGGGAGGGAGGGGGCTCACAGATACGCAGTATTTT
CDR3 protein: CASSSGLAGGRGLTDTQYF

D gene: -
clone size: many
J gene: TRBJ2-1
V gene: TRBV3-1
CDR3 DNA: TGTGCCAGCAGCCAAATCCTAGTAGGGGACAATGAGCAGTTCTTC
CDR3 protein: CASSQILVGDNEQFF

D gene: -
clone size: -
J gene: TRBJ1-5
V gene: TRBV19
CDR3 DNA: TGTGCCAGTAGTTTGACAGGCCGCAATCAGCCCCAGCATTTT
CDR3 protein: CASSLTGRNQPQHF

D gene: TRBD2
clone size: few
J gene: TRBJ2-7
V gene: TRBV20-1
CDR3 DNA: TGCAGTGCTGCCCCCGGGACTAGACCTTACGAGCAGTACTTC
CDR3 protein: CSAAPGTRPYEQYF

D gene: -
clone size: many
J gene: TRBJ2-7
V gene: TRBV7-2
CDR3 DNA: TGTGCCAGCAGCCCTTGGGGGCTCGACGAGCAGTACTTC
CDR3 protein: CASSPWGLDEQYF

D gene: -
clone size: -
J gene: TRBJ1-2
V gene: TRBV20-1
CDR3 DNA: TGCAGTGCTAGTTTTCTTCCAGGCTCGGCCTATGGCTACACCTTC
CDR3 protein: CSASFLPGSAYGYTF

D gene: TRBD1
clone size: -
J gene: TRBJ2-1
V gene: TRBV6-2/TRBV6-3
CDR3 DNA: TGTGCCAGCAGGGACGACAGGGTCTCCTACAATGAGCAGTTCTTC
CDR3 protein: CASRDDRVSYNEQFF

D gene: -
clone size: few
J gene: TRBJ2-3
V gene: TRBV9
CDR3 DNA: TGTGCCAGCAGCACAAACCCCGGGCTAGCAGGCACAGATACGCAGTATTTT
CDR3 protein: CASSTNPGLAGTDTQYF

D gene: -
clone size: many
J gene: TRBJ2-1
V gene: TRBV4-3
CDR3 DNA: TGCGCCAGCAGCCAGGAAATCGCCATGGACAATGAGCAGTTCTTC
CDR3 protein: CASSQEIAMDNEQFF

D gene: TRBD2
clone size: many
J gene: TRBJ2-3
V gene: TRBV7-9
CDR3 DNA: TGTGCCAGCAGTTTACTAGCGGGTTTCACAGATACGCAGTATTTT
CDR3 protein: CASSLLAGFTDTQYF

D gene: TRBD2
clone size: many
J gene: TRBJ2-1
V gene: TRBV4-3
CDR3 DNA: TGCGCCAGCAGCCAAGTCCCCGGACTAGCTTTCAATGAGCAGTTCTTC
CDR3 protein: CASSQVPGLAFNEQFF

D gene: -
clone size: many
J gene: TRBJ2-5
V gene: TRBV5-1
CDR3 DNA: TGCGCCAGCAGCTTGGTGTTAGGAGAGACCCAGTACTTC
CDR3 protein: CASSLVLGETQYF

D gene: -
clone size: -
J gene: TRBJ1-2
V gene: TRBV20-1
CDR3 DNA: TGCAGTGGGACAGAGGGGTCCTATGGCTACACCTTC
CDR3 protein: CSGTEGSYGYTF

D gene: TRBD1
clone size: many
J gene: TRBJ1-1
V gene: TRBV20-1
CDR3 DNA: TGCAGTGCTAAGGGACAGGGATGGACTGAAGCTTTCTTT
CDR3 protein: CSAKGQGWTEAFF

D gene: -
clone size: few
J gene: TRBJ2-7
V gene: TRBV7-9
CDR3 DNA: TGTGCCAGCAGCCCCCCGAGCGCCTACGAGCAGTACTTC
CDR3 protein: CASSPPSAYEQYF

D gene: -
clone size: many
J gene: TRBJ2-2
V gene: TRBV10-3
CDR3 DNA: TGTGCCGGGACTCAGGGTCTGGACACCGGGGAGCTGTTTTTT
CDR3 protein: CAGTQGLDTGELFF